The 9 T cell receptor beta chains below all came from one sample that was sequenced in a study of cytomegalovirus exposure and HLA in healthy donors. Researchers ran the PCR with 60 Vbeta and 13 Jbeta primers. Repertoires were generated with immunoSEQ multiplex PCR, while TCRdb's copy carries only in-frame clones and drops some. The sample has 110,000 to 150,000 clones, about three quarters seen once. The sample was PBMCs. The receptors here all came from a human donor in good health.

V gene TRBV7-9 combines with J gene TRBJ1-2, with D maybe TRBD1 (6 bases). Trimming removed 3 bases at V and 5 bases at J, with 10 bases between. Germline V gene sequence: CDR1 SEHNR, CDR2 FQNEAQ (reference sequence). This CDR3 contains 13 residues. This CDR3 is CASSFSGVYGYTF. The CDR3 DNA is TGTGCCAGCAGCTTTTCAGGGGTGTATGGCTACACCTTC.

This chain uses TRBV2 with TRBJ2-6, with D perhaps TRBD1 (6 bases). Germline lookup yields CDR1 SNHLY and CDR2 FYNNEI. This CDR3 contains 17 residues. V lost 8 bases and J 0 bases, leaving 17 bases between the germline ends. The CDR3 DNA is TGTGCCAGCGGTGCCGGGACACTCGCCTCTGGGGCCAACGTCCTGACTTTC. Protein sequence: CASGAGTLASGANVLTF.

This sequence joins TRBV30 and TRBJ2-7; 8 nucleotides agree with TRBD1. Germline CDR1 is GTSNPN and CDR2 is SVGIG (reference sequence). The ends lost 0 bases at V and 2 bases at J; junction bases unmatched: 3. The CDR3 has 14 residues. CDR3 protein: CAWSVGTGAYEQYF. The CDR3, as DNA: TGTGCCTGGAGTGTTGGGACAGGTGCCTACGAGCAGTACTTC.

The chain uses TRBV10-3 and TRBJ1-5; 11 bases map to TRBD1. The CDR3 spans 16 residues. The germline V gene encodes CDR1 ENHRY and CDR2 SYGVKD. The J segment lost 0 bases and the V segment lost 10 bases, leaving 8 bases of the junction unmatched. The CDR3 sequence: CASRGTGGNSNQPQHF. CDR3 bases: TGTGCCAGCCGAGGGACAGGGGGGAATAGCAATCAGCCCCAGCATTTT.

The CDR3 region is CASSPGTGGAEEKLFF. The CDR3 DNA follows: TGCGCCAGCAGCCCCGGGACAGGGGGCGCCGAAGAAAAACTGTTTTTT. V gene TRBV5-1 combines with J gene TRBJ1-4; TRBD1 matches at 12 bases. The germline V gene has CDR1 SGHRS and CDR2 YFSETQ. The CDR3 contains 16 residues. Germline trimming cut 4 bases from V and 8 bases from J; bases unmatched to any gene: 9. The whole variable domain, filled in from reference TRBV5-1 and TRBJ1-4, reads KAGVTQTPRYLIKTRGQQVTLSCSPISGHRSVSWYQQTPGQGLQFLFEYFSETQRNKGNFPGRFSGRQFSNSRSEMNVSTLELGDSALYLCASSPGTGGAEEKLFFGSGTQLSVL.

The rearrangement uses TRBV5-6 and TRBJ2-2; TRBD2 matches 7 bases. V lost 0 bases to trimming and J lost 4 bases; unmatched junction nucleotides: 9. Germline-derived CDR1 and CDR2 are SGHDT and YYEEEE. There are 17 residues in the CDR3. CDR3 in amino acids: CASSLEPGGGITGELFF. CDR3 in DNA: TGTGCCAGCAGCTTGGAACCCGGCGGGGGAATCACCGGGGAGCTGTTTTTT.

The chain links TRBV10-3 to TRBJ2-7; tentatively, D is TRBD1 (5 bases). The length of the CDR3 is 15 residues. Germline values: CDR1 ENHRY, CDR2 SYGVKD. Trimming left V 3 bases short and J 0 bases short, with 12 bases between. The CDR3 is CAISELGRSSYEQYF. The DNA of the CDR3 is TGTGCCATCAGTGAATTGGGGCGGAGCTCCTACGAGCAGTACTTC.

In DNA form, the CDR3 reads TGTGCCAGCAGCGAAGCGGGACAGGGGGCCCAACACCCCTACGAGCAGTACTTC. Its translation is CASSEAGQGAQHPYEQYF. The chain is built from TRBV25-1 and TRBJ2-7; 12 bases fit TRBD1. Germline loops: CDR1 MGHDK, CDR2 SYGVNS. There are 18 residues in the CDR3. V lost 6 bases, J lost 2 bases, and 14 bases stayed unmatched.

V gene TRBV6-5 combines with J gene TRBJ2-7, with D possibly being TRBD1 (5 bases). The V gene lost 4 bases and the J gene lost 2 bases, with 12 bases spanning the gap. Germline loops: CDR1 MNHEY, CDR2 SVGAGI. CDR3 length equals 14 residues. The CDR3 is CASSFSTETYEQYF. CDR3 sequence (DNA): TGTGCCAGCAGTTTTTCGACAGAAACCTACGAGCAGTACTTC.